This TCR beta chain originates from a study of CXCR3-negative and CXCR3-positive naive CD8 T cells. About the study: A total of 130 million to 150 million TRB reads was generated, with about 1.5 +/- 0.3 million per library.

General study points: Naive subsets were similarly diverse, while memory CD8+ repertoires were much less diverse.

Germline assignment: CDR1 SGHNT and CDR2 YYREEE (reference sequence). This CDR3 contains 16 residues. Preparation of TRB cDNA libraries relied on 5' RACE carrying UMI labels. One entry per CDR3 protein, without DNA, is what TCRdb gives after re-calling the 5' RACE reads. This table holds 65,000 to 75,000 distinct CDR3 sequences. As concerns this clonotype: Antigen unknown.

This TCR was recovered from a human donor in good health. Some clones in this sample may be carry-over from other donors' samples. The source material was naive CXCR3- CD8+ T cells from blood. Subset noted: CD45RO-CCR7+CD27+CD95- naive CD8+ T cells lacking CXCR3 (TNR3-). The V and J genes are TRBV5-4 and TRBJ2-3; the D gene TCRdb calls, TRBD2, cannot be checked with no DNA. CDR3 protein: CASSLGLAGGPDTQYF.